This TCR beta chain derives from a study of shared T cell receptors in the human thymus. For this clone: A junction end diverges from the germline sequence, so it may reflect a read error. The sample carries other DNA sequences with the same CDR3.

In germline, CDR1 is LNHDA, CDR2 SQIVND (reference sequence). The CDR3 spans 16 residues. Produced via immunoSEQ multiplex PCR; TCRdb's table is partial and in-frame only. The top ten clones hold 0.0094% of a sample with hundreds of thousands of clones, approximately 89% of them seen once. This same sample was also taken into another study, of human thymus T cells.

The receptor's source is a boy in the first two years of life with a congenital heart defect. Sequencing was performed on thymocytes. The V call is TRBV19, the J call TRBJ1-5; D uncertain. CDR3 nucleotide sequence: TGTGCCAGTAGTCCCCGGAAGGAGAGGAGCAATCAACCCCAGCATTTT. It specifies CASSPRKERSNQPQHF.